The T cell receptor (beta chain) under discussion was sequenced for a study of cytomegalovirus exposure and HLA in healthy donors. Study-wide background: Findings of an earlier analysis included under 140 million unique TCR beta sequences from roughly 200 million T cells.

The germline V gene encodes CDR1 SGDLS and CDR2 YYNGEE. The V end was cut by 3 bases, the J end by 0 bases, with 6 bases between. This CDR3 has 14 amino acids. The PCR used 60 Vbeta and 13 Jbeta primers. Assay used: immunoSEQ multiplex PCR; TCRdb lists only in-frame clones, some missing. Of 64,000 or so clones listed, around 70% are singletons. This clone was observed a handful of times. Antigen unknown. Overall study findings and caveats: A previous analysis found most TCR beta V segments productive roughly 90% or roughly 30% of the time. Overall, approximately 150 TCR beta chains were annotated as cytomegalovirus-associated. Analyzed later, association rates of TCRs varied across HLA loci, with DRB1 most and HLA-C fewest.

The sample comprised PBMCs. The TCR was taken from a man aged 35-49 years in good health and CMV-seropositive. V usage is TRBV9 and J usage is TRBJ1-4; D is ambiguous. This chain's CDR3 is CASSATATNEKLFF. The CDR3 region has the DNA TGTGCCAGCAGCGCAACAGCAACTAATGAAAAACTGTTTTTT. The whole variable domain, filled in from reference TRBV9 and TRBJ1-4, reads DSGVTQTPKHLITATGQRVTLRCSPRSGDLSVYWYQQSLDQGLQFLIQYYNGEERAKGNILERFSAQQFPDLHSELNLSSLELGDSALYFCASSATATNEKLFFGSGTQLSVL.